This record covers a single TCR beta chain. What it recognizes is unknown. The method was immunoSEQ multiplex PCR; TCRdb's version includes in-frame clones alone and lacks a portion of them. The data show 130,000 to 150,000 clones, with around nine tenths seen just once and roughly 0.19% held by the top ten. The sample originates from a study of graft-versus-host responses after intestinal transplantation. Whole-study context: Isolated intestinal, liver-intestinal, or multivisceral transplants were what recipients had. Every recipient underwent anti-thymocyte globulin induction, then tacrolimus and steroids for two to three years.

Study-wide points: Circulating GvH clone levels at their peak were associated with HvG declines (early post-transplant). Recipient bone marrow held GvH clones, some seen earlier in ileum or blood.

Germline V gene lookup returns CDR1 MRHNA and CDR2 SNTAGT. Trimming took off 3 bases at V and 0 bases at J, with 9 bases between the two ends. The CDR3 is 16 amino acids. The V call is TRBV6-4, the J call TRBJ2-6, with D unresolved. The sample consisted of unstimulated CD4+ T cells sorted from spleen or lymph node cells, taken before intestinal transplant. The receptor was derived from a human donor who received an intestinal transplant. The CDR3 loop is CASSETLYSGANVLTF. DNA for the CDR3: TGTGCCAGCAGTGAAACTCTCTACTCTGGGGCCAACGTCCTGACTTTC.